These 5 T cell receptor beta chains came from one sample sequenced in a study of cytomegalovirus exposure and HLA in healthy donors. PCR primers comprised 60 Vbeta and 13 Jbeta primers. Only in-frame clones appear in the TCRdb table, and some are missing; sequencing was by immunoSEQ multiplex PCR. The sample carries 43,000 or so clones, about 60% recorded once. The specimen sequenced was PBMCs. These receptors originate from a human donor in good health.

CDR3 in amino acids: CASSSTPQETQYF. CDR3 nucleotides: TGTGCCAGCAGCTCCACTCCCCAAGAGACCCAGTACTTC. V gene TRBV5-6 combines with J gene TRBJ2-5, with unresolved D. The CDR3 has 13 residues. The V gene lost 3 bases and the J gene lost 1 base, with 7 bases spanning the gap. The V gene's germline CDR1 is SGHDT and CDR2 YYEEEE.

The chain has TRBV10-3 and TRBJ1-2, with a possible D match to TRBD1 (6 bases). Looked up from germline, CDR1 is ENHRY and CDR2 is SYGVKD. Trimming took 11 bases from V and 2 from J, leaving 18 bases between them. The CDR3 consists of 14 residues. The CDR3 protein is CASKGGVNNYGYTF. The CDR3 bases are TGTGCCTCCAAGGGGGGGGTCAACAACTATGGCTACACCTTC.

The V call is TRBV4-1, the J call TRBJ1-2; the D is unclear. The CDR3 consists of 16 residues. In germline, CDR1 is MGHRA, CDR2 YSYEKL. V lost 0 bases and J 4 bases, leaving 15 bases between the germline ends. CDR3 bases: TGCGCCAGCAGCCAAGATGGGGAGGTTTATGGCTATGGCTACACCTTC. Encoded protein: CASSQDGEVYGYGYTF.

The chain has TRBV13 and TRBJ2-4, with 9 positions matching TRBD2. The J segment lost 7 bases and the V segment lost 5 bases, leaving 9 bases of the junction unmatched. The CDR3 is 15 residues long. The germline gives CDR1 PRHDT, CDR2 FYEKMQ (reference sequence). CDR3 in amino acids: CASSISGGRRNIQYF. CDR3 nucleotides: TGTGCCAGCAGCATTAGCGGGGGACGGCGCAACATTCAGTACTTC.

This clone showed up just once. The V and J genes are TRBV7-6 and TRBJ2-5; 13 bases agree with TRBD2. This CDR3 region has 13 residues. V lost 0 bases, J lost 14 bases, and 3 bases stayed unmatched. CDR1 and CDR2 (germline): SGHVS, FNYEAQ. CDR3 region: CASSLAGTSGDYF. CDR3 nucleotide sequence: TGTGCCAGCAGCTTAGCGGGGACTAGCGGGGATTACTTC.